This T cell receptor beta chain came from a study of blood T cell repertoires in COVID-19 (dated by TCRdb to the early 2020s). As for the study more broadly: Samples covering the acute and convalescent phases of COVID-19 were provided by collaborators in the United States, Italy and Spain. The material from the prospective study consisted of cDNA or gDNA derived from T cells, B-cell-depleted T cells, or PBMCs. Deeply sampled blood TCRbeta repertoires from subjects exposed to, actively infected with, or recovered from COVID-19 were included in the dataset. The repertoires were made available in a free public database intended to serve as a resource for research on the immune response to SARS-CoV-2. Samples came from the ongoing ImmuneRACE study (first 160 participants) plus 1,254 subjects from 6 global collaborators. Nearly every sample came with metadata listing a de-identified subject ID, COVID-19 status, age in years and sex. Where available, HLA class I and class II types were taken from metadata supplied by the sample provider and were not determined by assay-based typing. What the authors observed across the whole study: How much clinical and demographic metadata was included differed by source and by participant, and the metadata was provided uncurated.

One collaborating source in Seattle enrolled patients while the patients were actively infected and followed the patients over time throughout the course of disease. The collaborating institutions used their own protocols to collect whole blood in K2EDTA tubes. For TCRbeta analysis, collaborator samples were shipped as frozen whole blood, as isolated PBMCs, or as DNA extracted from either sample type. V was cut back by 2 bases and J by 3 bases, leaving a gap of 14 bases between them. The CDR3 runs 16 residues from the cysteine to the phenylalanine. This entry keeps only the CDR3 DNA: 48 bases, framed from base 1. CDR1 is given as MDHEN and CDR2 as SYDVKM, both from the germline V gene. The immunoSEQ Assay, a bias-controlled multiplex PCR, was used to amplify TCRbeta CDR3 regions from genomic DNA. The paper's data handling went like this. Within the assay, amplification of reference gene primers was used to estimate how many nucleated cells each sample contained. To quantify the absolute abundance of each unique TCRbeta CDR3 rearrangement, sequence reads were collapsed and filtered. For each sample, productive Simpson clonality was calculated as the square root of Simpson's diversity index across productive rearrangements. This immuneACCESS table, as held by TCRdb, lists in-frame sequences with V and J called but not all clones. Of the missing ones, under half trace to an unresolved V gene in checked studies; the others have no known cause. V and J calls and clone size follow that table, whereas D and trimming were derived from the DNA. Here the sample has nearly 350,000 clones; approximately 91% occur a single time. The biggest ten clones account for approximately 7.3% of the sample.

Concerning this clone itself: What antigen it recognizes has not been identified. No quality values exist for individual bases; no much larger clone is one base distant.

The TCR comes from a woman aged 70 to 79 with COVID-19, enrolled during active disease. The specimen sequenced was peripheral blood. The V and J genes are TRBV28 and TRBJ1-5, with TRBD1 as a weak D call on 6 bases. This receptor has the CDR3 CASSLGGRMTNQPQHF. The sequenced DNA: TGTGCCAGCAGTTTAGGGGGCCGTATGACCAATCAGCCCCAGCATTTT.